Below are 14 T cell receptor beta chains sequenced from a single sample in a study of blood T cell repertoires in COVID-19. This table comes from immunoSEQ multiplex PCR, and its TCRdb copy is limited to in-frame clones, with some not included. The sample has 240,000 or so clones, around 88% seen once; the top ten hold around 2.9%. Sample: peripheral blood. These receptor sequences come from a woman aged 25-40 years who had recovered from COVID-19.

In this sample, this clone turned up once. The chain is built from TRBV5-1 and TRBJ2-3; D unresolved. Germline CDR1 and CDR2: SGHRS and YFSETQ. Trimming left V 4 bases short and J 2 bases short, with 8 bases between. CDR3 size: 13 residues. CDR3 coding DNA: TGCGCCAGCAGCCCAAGACTCACAGATACGCAGTATTTT. Its translation: CASSPRLTDTQYF.

This chain joins TRBV3-1 (or the pseudogene TRBV3-2) and TRBJ1-2, with D possibly TRBD1 on 6 matching bases. The germline V gene encodes CDR1 LGHDT and CDR2 YNNKEL (reference sequence). This CDR3 comprises 13 residues. Trimming shortened V by 1 base and J by 8 bases, and 11 bases separated the two germline ends. The CDR3 sequence is CASSQGQGKGYTF. In DNA form, the CDR3 reads TGTGCCAGCAGCCAAGGTCAGGGGAAAGGCTACACCTTC.

The gene calls are TRBV5-4 and TRBJ2-5; 7 nucleotides match TRBD2. The germline CDR1 and CDR2 sequences are SGHNT and YYREEE (reference sequence). This CDR3 has 14 residues. Trimming took 2 bases from V and 3 from J; bases not matched to a gene: 4. The CDR3 here is CASSLRAGEETQYF. CDR3 nucleotide sequence: TGTGCCAGCAGCTTAAGGGCGGGAGAAGAGACCCAGTACTTC.

The chain uses TRBV6-2 or TRBV6-3 and TRBJ1-1; D possibly corresponds to TRBD1 (5 bases). From germline, CDR1 is MNHEY and CDR2 SVGEGT. V lost 4 bases to trimming and J lost 6 bases, with 9 bases between them. The CDR3 extends over 12 amino acids. This CDR3 reads CASSSQGSEAFF. The DNA for the CDR3 is TGTGCCAGCAGTTCCCAGGGATCTGAAGCTTTCTTT.

J is TRBJ1-3 and V is TRBV4-2; D possibly corresponds to TRBD1 (5 bases). Germline V gives CDR1 LGHNA, CDR2 YNFKEQ. V lost 6 bases and J 0 bases, leaving 27 bases between the germline ends. The CDR3 runs 20 residues. CDR3 sequence: CASSLQLERPGLSSGNTIYF. For the CDR3, the DNA is TGTGCCAGCAGTCTGCAGTTAGAAAGGCCAGGGCTGAGCTCTGGAAACACCATATATTTT.

This chain joins TRBV19 and TRBJ1-1; the D gene is possibly TRBD1 (6 bases). The length of the CDR3 is 14 residues. V shed 3 bases and J shed 8 bases, with 16 bases lying between them. Germline V gene data show CDR1 as LNHDA and CDR2 as SQIVND (reference sequence). In DNA, the CDR3 is TGTGCCAGTAGTATTCAAGGCAGGGGCGAAGAAGCTTTCTTT. Protein sequence: CASSIQGRGEEAFF.

The chain links TRBV6-5 to TRBJ2-3, with 9 bases identical to TRBD1. This CDR3 contains 15 residues. Trimming took 6 bases from V and 2 from J; bases not matched to a gene: 6. CDR1 is MNHEY, CDR2 SVGAGI, per germline. The CDR3 bases are TGTGCCAGCAGGGGAGACAGGGGGAACACAGATACGCAGTATTTT. Protein product: CASRGDRGNTDTQYF.

The chain links TRBV4-3 to TRBJ1-4, with D possibly matching TRBD1 (6 bases). The V end was cut by 3 bases, the J end by 0 bases, with 14 bases between. The length of the CDR3 is 17 residues. Looked up from germline, CDR1 is LGHNA and CDR2 is YSLEER. The CDR3 loop is CASSQGQWAATNEKLFF. In DNA form, the CDR3 reads TGCGCCAGCAGCCAGGGACAATGGGCTGCAACTAATGAAAAACTGTTTTTT.

The chain carries TRBV12-2 and TRBJ1-1; TRBD1 is the table's D call, not checked against the DNA. TRBV12-2 is given as a pseudogene. This CDR3 is 17 amino acids long. In nucleotides, the CDR3 is TGTGCAAGTCGCTTATATCCAGGCTCTATAATGAACACTGAAGCTTTCTTT. Translating gives CASRLYPGSIMNTEAFF.

This sequence joins TRBV5-1 and TRBJ1-4, with D maybe TRBD1 (5 bases). V shed 4 bases and J shed 6 bases, with 16 bases lying between them. The CDR3 is 15 amino acids. CDR1 SGHRS and CDR2 YFSETQ come from the germline V gene. The CDR3 DNA reads as TGCGCCAGCAGCGGAAACACGGGCAGGGATGAAAAACTGTTTTTT. Translated, it gives CASSGNTGRDEKLFF.

This chain joins TRBV18 and TRBJ2-1; 9 bases are a match to TRBD1. This CDR3 spans 13 amino acids. Germline V CDR1 and CDR2: KGHSH, LQKENI. The V gene end was trimmed by 5 bases and the J gene end by 9 bases; junction bases not matched to a gene: 5. The CDR3, as DNA: TGTGCCAGCTCAGACACAGGGGGCACTGAGCAGTTCTTC. Amino acids: CASSDTGGTEQFF. The full variable domain, with the rest looked up from reference TRBV18 and TRBJ2-1, is NAGVMQNPRHLVRRRGQEARLRCSPMKGHSHVYWYRQLPEEGLKFMVYLQKENIIDESGMPKERFSAEFPKEGPSILRIQQVVRGDSAAYFCASSDTGGTEQFFGPGTRLTVL.

V is TRBV3-1 (or the pseudogene TRBV3-2) and J is TRBJ2-3; no clear D gene. The CDR3 contains 14 residues. Trimming pared 1 base from V and 3 bases from J, leaving 8 bases between. Germline loops: CDR1 LGHDT, CDR2 YNNKEL (reference sequence). The CDR3 here is CASSQGLLTDTQYF. CDR3 bases: TGTGCCAGCAGCCAAGGGCTCCTGACAGATACGCAGTATTTT.

This clone has only one observation. The V gene is TRBV4-1, the J gene TRBJ1-1; TRBD1 might be the D (5 bases). This CDR3 contains 15 residues. Germline values: CDR1 MGHRA, CDR2 YSYEKL. V was clipped by 3 bases and J by 1 base, with 12 bases between them. The CDR3 protein is CASSQVQGKNTEAFF. DNA of the CDR3: TGCGCCAGCAGCCAGGTTCAGGGAAAGAACACTGAAGCTTTCTTT.

This rearrangement joins TRBV5-1 to TRBJ2-5; D unclear. This CDR3 has 14 amino acids. CDR1 is SGHRS and CDR2 is YFSETQ in the germline V gene. Trimming removed 6 bases at V and 1 base at J, with 13 bases between. This chain's CDR3 is CASNLGPVQETQYF. CDR3 in DNA: TGCGCCAGCAACCTTGGGCCTGTCCAAGAGACCCAGTACTTC.